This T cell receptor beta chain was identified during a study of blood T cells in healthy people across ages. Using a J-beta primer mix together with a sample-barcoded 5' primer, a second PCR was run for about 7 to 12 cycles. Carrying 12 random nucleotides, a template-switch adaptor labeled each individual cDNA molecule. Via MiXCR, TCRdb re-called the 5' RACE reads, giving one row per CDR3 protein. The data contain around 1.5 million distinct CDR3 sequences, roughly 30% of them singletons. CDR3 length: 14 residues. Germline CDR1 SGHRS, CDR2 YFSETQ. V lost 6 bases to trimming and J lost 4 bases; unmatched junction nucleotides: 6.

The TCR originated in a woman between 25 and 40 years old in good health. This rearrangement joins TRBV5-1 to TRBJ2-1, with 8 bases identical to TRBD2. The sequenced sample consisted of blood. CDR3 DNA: TGCGCCAGCACCCCAGGCGGGGGGTACAATGAGCAGTTCTTC. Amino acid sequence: CASTPGGGYNEQFF.